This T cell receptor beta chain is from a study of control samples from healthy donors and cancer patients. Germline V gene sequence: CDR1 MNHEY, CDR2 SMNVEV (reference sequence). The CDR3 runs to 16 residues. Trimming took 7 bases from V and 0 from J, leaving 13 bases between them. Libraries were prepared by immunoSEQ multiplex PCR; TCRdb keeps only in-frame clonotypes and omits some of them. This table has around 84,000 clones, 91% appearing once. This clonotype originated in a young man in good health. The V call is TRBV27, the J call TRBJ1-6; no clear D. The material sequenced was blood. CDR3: CASTTRGGSYNSPLHF. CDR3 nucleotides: TGTGCCAGCACCACCCGGGGTGGCTCCTATAATTCACCCCTCCACTTT.